The 9 T cell receptor beta chains below were found in one sample sequenced in a study of regulatory T cells in long-lasting Graves disease. Time point of the sample: newly diagnosed GD, antithyroid drugs for less than 3 months. From RNA extracted from PBMCs, the TCR library was made. Both iRepertoire HTBI primers and Arm-PCR of CDR3 regions were used to build the TCR beta libraries. Each CDR3 protein gets one entry after TCRdb re-called the multiplex PCR reads with MiXCR. In the table there are some 250,000 distinct CDR3 sequences, about a sixth of which are singletons. This specimen was peripheral blood mononuclear cells (PBMCs), taken at new diagnosis, from a patient treated with antithyroid drugs. These receptors came from a female donor with Graves disease.

This clonotype was seen ten or more times. The J gene is TRBJ2-6, the V gene TRBV20-1; weak D call: TRBD1 (5 bases). V was shortened by 0 bases and J by 0 bases, with 9 bases between the two germline ends. From germline, CDR1 is DFQATT and CDR2 SNEGSKA (reference sequence). The CDR3 totals 16 residues. The CDR3 DNA is TGCAGTGCTAGAGATTGGGGCGTCTCTGGGGCCAACGTCCTGACTTTC. Protein sequence: CSARDWGVSGANVLTF.

Many counts were recorded for this clonotype. The chain employs TRBV27 and TRBJ2-5; the match to TRBD2 covers 7 bases. V dropped 1 base and J dropped 5; count of bases not matched to a gene: 7. Germline CDR1 and CDR2: MNHEY and SMNVEV (reference sequence). The CDR3 is 15 amino acids. The CDR3 nucleotides read TGTGCCAGCAGTTTATTGGGCGGGAGTTATGAGACCCAGTACTTC. It is translated as CASSLLGGSYETQYF.

The CDR3 reads CASSLGRGPQETQYF. CDR3 nucleotides: TGTGCCAGCAGTTTAGGCAGGGGGCCGCAAGAGACCCAGTACTTC. This chain joins TRBV27 and TRBJ2-5, with 8 bases aligning to TRBD1. V lost 2 bases to trimming and J lost 2 bases; unmatched junction nucleotides: 4. The CDR3 consists of 15 residues. CDR1 and CDR2 (germline): MNHEY, SMNVEV (reference sequence).

This clonotype came up many times. The genes are TRBV20-1 and TRBJ2-1; perhaps TRBD2 as D (6 bases). CDR1 DFQATT and CDR2 SNEGSKA come from the germline V gene (reference sequence). The length of the CDR3 is 15 residues. The V end was cut by 0 bases, the J end by 0 bases, with 9 bases between. The CDR3 DNA sequence: TGCAGTGCTAGAGAATGGGACTTCTCCTACAATGAGCAGTTCTTC. Amino acid sequence: CSAREWDFSYNEQFF.

The chain couples TRBV14 to TRBJ2-7, with 7 bases lining up with TRBD1. Germline CDR1 reads SGHDN; CDR2 reads FVKESK. With V trimmed by 6 bases and J by 1 base, 3 bases remained unmatched. The CDR3 runs to 13 residues. The CDR3 reads CASRGTASYEQYF. The CDR3 DNA reads TGTGCCAGCAGAGGGACAGCGTCCTACGAGCAGTACTTC.

Ten or more counts support this clonotype. CDR3 region: CASSLVRLGLGYTF. The CDR3 DNA follows: TGTGCCAGCAGCTTAGTTAGACTGGGGCTGGGCTACACCTTC. This sequence joins TRBV7-8 and TRBJ1-2; tentative D call: TRBD1 (5 bases). The length of the CDR3 is 14 residues. Trimming stripped 1 base from V and 8 bases from J, with 14 bases between. Germline loops: CDR1 SGHVS, CDR2 FQNEAQ.

The chain joins TRBV25-1 to TRBJ2-7, with 10 bases that match TRBD2. The V gene's germline CDR1 is MGHDK and CDR2 SYGVNS. This CDR3 has 15 amino acids. Unmatched junction bases numbered 4, after V lost 3 bases and J lost 2 bases. The CDR3 DNA reads TGTGCCAGCAGTGATTCTAGCGGGGGCGCCTACGAGCAGTACTTC. Its translation: CASSDSSGGAYEQYF.

In its sample, this clonotype was seen many times. The germline gene is not matched at one end of the junction; a read error may be the cause. The J gene is TRBJ2-2, the V gene TRBV7-7, with 8 bases fitting TRBD2. Germline V lookup: CDR1 SSHAT, CDR2 FNYEAQ (reference sequence). This CDR3 has 15 residues. In DNA form, the CDR3 reads TGTGCTAGCAGCTTAAGCGGGAGTGGTACCGGGGAGCTGTTTTTT. Translating it yields CASSLSGSGTGELFF.

In this sample, this clonotype turned up many times. This sequence joins TRBV28 and TRBJ1-1; TRBD1 is a possible D gene (6 bases). The CDR3 spans 15 residues. Trimming took 3 bases from V and 0 from J, leaving 11 bases between them. Germline V gene data show CDR1 as MDHEN and CDR2 as SYDVKM. The CDR3 loop is CASSFRQEVNTEAFF. CDR3 bases: TGTGCCAGCAGTTTTCGACAGGAGGTGAACACTGAAGCTTTCTTT.